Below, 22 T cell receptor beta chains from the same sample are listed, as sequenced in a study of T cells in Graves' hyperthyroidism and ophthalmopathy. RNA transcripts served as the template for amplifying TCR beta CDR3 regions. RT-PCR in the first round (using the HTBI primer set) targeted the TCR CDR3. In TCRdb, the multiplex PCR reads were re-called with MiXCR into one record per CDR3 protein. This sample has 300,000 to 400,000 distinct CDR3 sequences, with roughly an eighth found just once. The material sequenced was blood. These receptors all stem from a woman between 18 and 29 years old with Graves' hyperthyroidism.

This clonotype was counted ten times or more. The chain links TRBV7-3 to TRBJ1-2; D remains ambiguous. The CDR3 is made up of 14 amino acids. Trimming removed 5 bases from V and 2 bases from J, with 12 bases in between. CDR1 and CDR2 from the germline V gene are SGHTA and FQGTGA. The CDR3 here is CASSPTDGNYGYTF. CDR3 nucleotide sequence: TGTGCCAGCAGCCCGACGGACGGGAACTATGGCTACACCTTC.

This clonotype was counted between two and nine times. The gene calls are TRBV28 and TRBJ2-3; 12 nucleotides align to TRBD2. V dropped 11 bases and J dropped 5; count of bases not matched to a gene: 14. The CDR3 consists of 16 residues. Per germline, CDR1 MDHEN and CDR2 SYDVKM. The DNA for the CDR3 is TGTGCCTGCTTGGCTAGCGGGAGGGCAGATCGAGATACGCAGTATTTT. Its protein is CACLASGRADRDTQYF.

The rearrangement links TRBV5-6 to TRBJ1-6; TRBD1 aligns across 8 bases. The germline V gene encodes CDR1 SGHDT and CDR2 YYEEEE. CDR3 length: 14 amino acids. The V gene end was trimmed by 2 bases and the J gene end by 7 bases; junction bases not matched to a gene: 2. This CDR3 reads CASSFRTGNSPLHF. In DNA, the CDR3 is TGTGCCAGCAGCTTCCGGACAGGGAATTCACCCCTCCACTTT.

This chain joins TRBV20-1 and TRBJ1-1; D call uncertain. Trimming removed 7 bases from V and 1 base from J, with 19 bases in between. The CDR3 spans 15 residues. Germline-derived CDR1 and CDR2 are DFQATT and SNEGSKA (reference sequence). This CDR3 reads CSVSSRAATNTEAFF. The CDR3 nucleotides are TGCAGTGTTTCAAGTCGGGCAGCTACGAACACTGAAGCTTTCTTT.

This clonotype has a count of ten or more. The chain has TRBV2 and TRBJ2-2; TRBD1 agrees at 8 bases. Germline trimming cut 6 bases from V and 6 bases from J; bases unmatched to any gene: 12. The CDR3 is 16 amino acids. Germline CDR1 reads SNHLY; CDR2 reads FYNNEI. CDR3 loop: CASSQGAGQGAGELFF. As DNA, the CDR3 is TGTGCCAGCAGCCAAGGGGCCGGACAGGGTGCCGGGGAGCTGTTTTTT.

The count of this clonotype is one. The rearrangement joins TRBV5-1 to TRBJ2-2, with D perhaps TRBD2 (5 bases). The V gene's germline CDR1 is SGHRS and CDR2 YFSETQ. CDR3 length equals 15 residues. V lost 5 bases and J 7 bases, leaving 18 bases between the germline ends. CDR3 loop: CASSLSGIQNGELFF. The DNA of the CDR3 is TGCGCCAGCAGTCTATCCGGGATCCAAAACGGGGAGCTGTTTTTT.

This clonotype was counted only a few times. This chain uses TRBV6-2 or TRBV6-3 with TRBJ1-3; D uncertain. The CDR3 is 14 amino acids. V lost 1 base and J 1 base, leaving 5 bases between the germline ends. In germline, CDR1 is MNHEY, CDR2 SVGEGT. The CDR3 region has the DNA TGTGCCAGCAGTTACTGGGCTTCTGGAAACACCATATATTTT. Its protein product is CASSYWASGNTIYF.

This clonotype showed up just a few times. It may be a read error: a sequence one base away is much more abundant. The CDR3 region is CASSLPTGELFF. In nucleotides, the CDR3 is TGTGCCAGCAGCCTCCCCACCGGGGAGCTGTTTTTT. V gene TRBV3-1 combines with J gene TRBJ2-2; D not certain. CDR1 is LGHDT, CDR2 YNNKEL, per germline (reference sequence). This CDR3 is built from 12 residues. Deletions cut 4 bases from V and 4 bases from J, with 4 bases between.

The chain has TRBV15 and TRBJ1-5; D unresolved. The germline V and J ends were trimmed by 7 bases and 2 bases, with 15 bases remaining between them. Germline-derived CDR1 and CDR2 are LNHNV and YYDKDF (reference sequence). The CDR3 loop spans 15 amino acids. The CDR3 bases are TGTGCCACCATGAATACCCCCGGGGGCAATCAGCCCCAGCATTTT. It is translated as CATMNTPGGNQPQHF.

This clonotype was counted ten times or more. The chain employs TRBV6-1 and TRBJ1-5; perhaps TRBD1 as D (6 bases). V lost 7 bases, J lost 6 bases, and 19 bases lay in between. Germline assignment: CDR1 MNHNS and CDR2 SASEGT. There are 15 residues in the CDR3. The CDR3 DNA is TGTGCCAGCATCAGGGGTGCCGGATCGGGTCAGCCCCAGCATTTT. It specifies CASIRGAGSGQPQHF.

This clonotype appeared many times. The CDR3, as DNA: TGTGCCAGCAGTTTTAGGTGGTCCGTCTCTTTCTTT. Translation: CASSFRWSVSFF. The V call is TRBV12-3 or TRBV12-4, the J call TRBJ1-1; no clear D. Trimming took 3 bases from V and 12 from J, leaving 14 bases between them. The CDR3 extends over 12 amino acids.

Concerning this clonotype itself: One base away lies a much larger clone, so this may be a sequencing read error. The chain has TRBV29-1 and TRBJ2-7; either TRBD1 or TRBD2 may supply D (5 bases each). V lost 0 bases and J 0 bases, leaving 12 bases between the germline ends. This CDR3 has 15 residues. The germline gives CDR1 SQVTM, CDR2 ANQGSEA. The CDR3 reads CSVEDWAGSSYEQYF. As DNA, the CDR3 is TGCAGCGTTGAAGATTGGGCAGGGAGCTCCTACGAGCAGTACTTC.

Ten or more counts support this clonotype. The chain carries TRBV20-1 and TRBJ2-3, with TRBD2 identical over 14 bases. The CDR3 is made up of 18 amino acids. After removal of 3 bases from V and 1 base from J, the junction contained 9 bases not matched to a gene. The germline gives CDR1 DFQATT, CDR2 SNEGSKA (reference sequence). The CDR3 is CSARPGLAGEWGTDTQYF. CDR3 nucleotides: TGCAGTGCTAGGCCGGGACTAGCGGGAGAATGGGGCACAGATACGCAGTATTTT.

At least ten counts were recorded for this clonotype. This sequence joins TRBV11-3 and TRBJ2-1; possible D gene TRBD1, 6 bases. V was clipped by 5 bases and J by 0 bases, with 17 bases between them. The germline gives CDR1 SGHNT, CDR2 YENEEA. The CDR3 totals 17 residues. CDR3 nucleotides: TGTGCCAGCAGCCCCCAGGGGCCCTTGAGCTCCTACAATGAGCAGTTCTTC. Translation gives CASSPQGPLSSYNEQFF. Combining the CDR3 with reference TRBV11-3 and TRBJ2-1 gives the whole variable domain EAGVVQSPRYKIIEKKQPVAFWCNPISGHNTLYWYLQNLGQGPELLIRYENEEAVDDSQLPKDRFSAERLKGVDSTLKIQPAELGDSAVYLCASSPQGPLSSYNEQFFGPGTRLTVL.

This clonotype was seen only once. DNA for the CDR3: TGTGCCAGCCTCGGGACAGAAGAGACCCAGTACTTC. It translates to CASLGTEETQYF. The chain recombines TRBV11-2 with TRBJ2-5; 7 bases fit TRBD1. V dropped 8 bases and J dropped 3; count of bases not matched to a gene: 3. This CDR3 region has 12 residues. From germline, CDR1 is SGHAT and CDR2 FQNNGV.

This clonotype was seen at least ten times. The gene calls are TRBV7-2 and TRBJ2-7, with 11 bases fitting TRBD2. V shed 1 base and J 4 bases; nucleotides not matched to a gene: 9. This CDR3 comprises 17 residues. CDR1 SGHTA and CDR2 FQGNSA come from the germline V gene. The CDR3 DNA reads TGTGCCAGCAGCTTAGTTCTTATAGCGGGAGGGGAATACGAGCAGTACTTC. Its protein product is CASSLVLIAGGEYEQYF.

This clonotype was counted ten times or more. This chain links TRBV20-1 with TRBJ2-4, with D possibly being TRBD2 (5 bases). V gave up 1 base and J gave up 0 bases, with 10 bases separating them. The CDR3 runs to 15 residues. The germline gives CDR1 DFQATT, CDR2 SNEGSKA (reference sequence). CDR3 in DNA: TGCAGTGCTAGAGCGGGCGGAGGAGCCAAAAACATTCAGTACTTC. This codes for CSARAGGGAKNIQYF.

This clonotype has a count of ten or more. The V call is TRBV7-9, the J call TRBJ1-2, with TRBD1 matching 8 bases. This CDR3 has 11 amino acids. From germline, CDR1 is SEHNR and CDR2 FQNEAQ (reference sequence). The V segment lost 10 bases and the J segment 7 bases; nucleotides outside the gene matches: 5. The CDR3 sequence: CATDRGAGYTF. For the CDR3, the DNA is TGTGCCACCGACAGGGGTGCTGGCTACACCTTC.

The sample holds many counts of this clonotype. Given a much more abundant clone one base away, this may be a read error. CDR3: CASTPSTDTQYF. CDR3 sequence (DNA): TGTGCCAGCACTCCTAGCACAGATACGCAGTATTTT. J is TRBJ2-3 and V is TRBV9; D is unclear. CDR1 SGDLS and CDR2 YYNGEE come from the germline V gene. The CDR3 runs to 12 residues. Deletions cut 6 bases from V and 0 bases from J, with 5 bases between.

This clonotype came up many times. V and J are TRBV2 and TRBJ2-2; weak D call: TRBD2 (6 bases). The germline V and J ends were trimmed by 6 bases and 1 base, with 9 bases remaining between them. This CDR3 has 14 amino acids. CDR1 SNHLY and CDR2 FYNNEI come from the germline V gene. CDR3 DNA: TGTGCCAGCAGGGGGGGAAAGAACACCGGGGAGCTGTTTTTT. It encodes CASRGGKNTGELFF.

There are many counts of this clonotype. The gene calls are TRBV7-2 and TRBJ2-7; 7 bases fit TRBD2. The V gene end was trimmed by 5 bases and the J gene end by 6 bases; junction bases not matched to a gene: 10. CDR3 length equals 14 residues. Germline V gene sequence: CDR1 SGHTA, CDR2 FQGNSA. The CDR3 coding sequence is TGTGCCAGCAGCCGCCAGGGACCGGGGGGCGAGCAGTACTTC. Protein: CASSRQGPGGEQYF.

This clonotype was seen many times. The CDR3 region has the DNA TGTGCCAGCGGAACTACGACTAGTTCCCATGAGCAGTTCTTC. Residues: CASGTTTSSHEQFF. This sequence joins TRBV7-3 and TRBJ2-1; a weak D match, TRBD2 (6 bases). This CDR3 comprises 14 residues. Germline assignment: CDR1 SGHTA and CDR2 FQGTGA. Trimming removed 8 bases at V and 8 bases at J, with 19 bases between.